This entry lists 15 T cell receptor beta chains sequenced from one sample in a study of human T cells and chemical hapten exposure. Each CDR3 protein gets one entry after TCRdb re-called the RACE reads with MiXCR. The data show about 80,000 distinct CDR3 sequences, with about 15% seen just once and 4.6% held by the top ten. Time point here: pre-sensitization, week 0. Described treatment: therapeutic diphenylcyclopropenone sensitization with weekly scalp DPC. The sample was whole blood, taken in connection with sensitization to the hapten diphenylcyclopropenone (DPC). The receptor set was obtained from a woman in her forties or fifties with alopecia areata. Some clones in this sample may be carry-over from other donors' samples.

This clonotype appeared once. The rearrangement joins TRBV10-3 to TRBJ2-7, with D possibly TRBD2 on 5 matching bases. The CDR3 has 12 amino acids. V was trimmed by 8 bases and J by 6 bases, leaving 14 bases between them. Germline V gene lookup returns CDR1 ENHRY and CDR2 SYGVKD. The CDR3 protein is CAIASSSFEQYF. The CDR3 DNA reads TGTGCCATCGCTAGCTCCTCTTTCGAGCAGTACTTC.

CDR3 loop: CSARSSGEAFYNEQFF. CDR3 DNA sequence: TGCAGTGCTAGAAGTAGCGGGGAGGCATTCTACAATGAGCAGTTCTTC. The rearrangement links TRBV20-1 to TRBJ2-1; 8 nucleotides agree with TRBD2. The CDR3 length is 16 residues. V lost 2 bases, J lost 3 bases, and 9 bases stayed unmatched. Looked up from germline, CDR1 is DFQATT and CDR2 is SNEGSKA (reference sequence).

Regarding this clonotype: One end of the junction fails to match germline, which may point to a read error. V is TRBV28 and J is TRBJ2-1; TRBD1 matches at 8 bases. Germline V lookup: CDR1 MDHEN, CDR2 SYDVKM. The CDR3 runs 15 residues. Here the CDR3 reads CTSSNRGSSYNEQFF. CDR3 bases: TGTACCAGCAGTAACAGGGGGAGCTCCTACAATGAGCAGTTCTTC.

About this clonotype: At one end, the junction sequence differs from germline, possibly due to a read error. The V gene is TRBV11-2, the J gene TRBJ2-7; 7 bases fit TRBD2. CDR3 length: 15 amino acids. Germline V gene sequence: CDR1 SGHAT, CDR2 FQNNGV. CDR3 in DNA: TGTGCCAGCAGCTTAGCCGCGGGAGCGAACTACGATCAGTACTTC. Translating it yields CASSLAAGANYDQYF.

This chain joins TRBV7-9 and TRBJ2-3; D may be TRBD1 (5 bases). CDR3 size: 14 residues. Trimming left V 1 base short and J 8 bases short, with 13 bases between. CDR1 and CDR2 from the germline V gene are SEHNR and FQNEAQ (reference sequence). CDR3 protein: CASSLEGVLSTQYF. The CDR3, as DNA: TGTGCCAGCAGCTTAGAAGGGGTCCTAAGTACGCAGTATTTT.

The chain recombines TRBV5-5 with TRBJ2-7; the D is unclear. The germline CDR1 and CDR2 sequences are SGHKS and YYEKEE (reference sequence). The CDR3 consists of 13 residues. Trimming stripped 0 bases from V and 3 bases from J, with 7 bases between. In DNA form, the CDR3 reads TGTGCCAGCAGCTTGGAGGGTTACTACGAGCAGTACTTC. Amino acid sequence: CASSLEGYYEQYF. The whole variable domain, remainder taken from reference TRBV5-5 and TRBJ2-7, is DAGVTQSPTHLIKTRGQQVTLRCSPISGHKSVSWYQQVLGQGPQFIFQYYEKEERGRGNFPDRFSARQFPNYSSELNVNALLLGDSALYLCASSLEGYYEQYFGPGTRLTVT.

In the case of this clonotype: Germline and junction disagree at one end, which may indicate a read error. The rearrangement joins TRBV2 to TRBJ1-6, with 7 positions matching TRBD1. The CDR3 consists of 15 residues. Germline CDR1 and CDR2: SNHLY and FYNNEI. The CDR3 reads CDSRGGRANNSPLHF. In nucleotides, the CDR3 is TGTGACAGCAGAGGGGGCAGGGCGAATAATTCACCCCTCCACTTT.

This clonotype was observed many times. This sequence joins TRBV7-6 and TRBJ2-3; D possibly corresponds to TRBD2 (6 bases). CDR3 length equals 15 residues. Germline CDR1 SGHVS, CDR2 FNYEAQ. V lost 8 bases to trimming and J lost 4 bases, with 19 bases between them. The CDR3 nucleotides are TGTGCCAGCGGGGGGTTGAGGGAGAGGCCAGATACGCAGTATTTT. Translation: CASGGLRERPDTQYF.

This sequence joins TRBV6-5 and TRBJ2-7, with 10 bases lining up with TRBD1. Unmatched junction bases numbered 6, after V lost 5 bases and J lost 2 bases. The CDR3 runs 15 residues. In germline, CDR1 is MNHEY, CDR2 SVGAGI. This chain's CDR3 is CASSKTGTGAYEQYF. The CDR3 region has the DNA TGTGCCAGCAGTAAAACCGGGACAGGGGCCTACGAGCAGTACTTC.

This clonotype came up a few times. The chain combines TRBV20-1 with TRBJ1-5; no reliable D call. Germline-derived CDR1 and CDR2 are DFQATT and SNEGSKA (reference sequence). The CDR3 is 17 residues long. V lost 0 bases, J lost 1 base, and 16 bases lay in between. The CDR3 DNA follows: TGCAGTGCTAGAGATTGGTCACTATGGGTAAGCAATCAGCCCCAGCATTTT. Protein sequence: CSARDWSLWVSNQPQHF.

This rearrangement joins TRBV3-1 to TRBJ2-1, with D perhaps TRBD2 (5 bases). The CDR3 has 14 residues. The V and J ends lost 7 bases and 11 bases respectively, with 21 bases between them. CDR1 and CDR2 (germline): LGHDT, YNNKEL (reference sequence). CDR3 region: CASKPWLSGGQQFF. Written as DNA, the CDR3 is TGTGCCAGCAAGCCGTGGCTGAGCGGCGGACAGCAGTTCTTC.

This clonotype was picked up many times. The chain uses TRBV20-1 and TRBJ2-5, with 8 bases aligning to TRBD2. V lost 0 bases, J lost 3 bases, and 9 bases stayed unmatched. Germline V gene sequence: CDR1 DFQATT, CDR2 SNEGSKA (reference sequence). The CDR3 sequence is 16 residues long. The CDR3 is CSARDVSGSSKETQYF. CDR3 coding DNA: TGCAGTGCTAGAGATGTGAGCGGGAGTTCAAAAGAGACCCAGTACTTC.

The chain combines TRBV7-2 with TRBJ2-5; TRBD1 is a possible D gene (6 bases). The germline CDR1 and CDR2 sequences are SGHTA and FQGNSA. Trimming removed 5 bases at V and 2 bases at J, with 9 bases between. This CDR3 is 13 amino acids long. As DNA, the CDR3 is TGTGCCAGCAGCAACGGACAGCAAGAGACCCAGTACTTC. Translating it yields CASSNGQQETQYF.

This clonotype came up a few times. The rearrangement links TRBV6-6 to TRBJ2-7; D gene unclear. CDR1 is MNHNY and CDR2 is SVGAGI in the germline V gene (reference sequence). The CDR3 has 11 amino acids. V was trimmed by 5 bases and J by 6 bases, leaving 8 bases between them. CDR3 DNA sequence: TGTGCCAGCAGTCAAATATCCGAGCAGTACTTC. As protein: CASSQISEQYF.

The chain carries TRBV5-5 and TRBJ2-2, with a weak D call TRBD1 (5 bases). V lost 4 bases and J lost 1, with 11 bases in between. This CDR3 region has 15 residues. Germline lookup yields CDR1 SGHKS and CDR2 YYEKEE (reference sequence). DNA for the CDR3: TGTGCCAGCAGCCGATCCGGACAGAACACCGGGGAGCTGTTTTTT. Its translation is CASSRSGQNTGELFF.